One T cell receptor beta chain is described in this entry. Trimming pared 3 bases from V and 1 base from J, leaving 7 bases between. The CDR3 length is 13 residues. In germline, CDR1 is SGDLS, CDR2 YYNGEE. This table comes from immunoSEQ multiplex PCR, and its TCRdb copy is limited to in-frame clones, with some not included. The sample consists of 350,000 to 450,000 clones, 75% to 90% of them appearing once. The data derive from a study of blood T cell repertoires in COVID-19. Sequencing was carried out using peripheral blood. The J gene is TRBJ1-1, the V gene TRBV9; D ambiguous. The clonotype comes from a woman aged 55-70 years with COVID-19, enrolled during active disease. This CDR3 reads CASSASTNTEAFF. Here the CDR3 DNA reads TGTGCCAGCAGCGCCAGTACGAACACTGAAGCTTTCTTT.